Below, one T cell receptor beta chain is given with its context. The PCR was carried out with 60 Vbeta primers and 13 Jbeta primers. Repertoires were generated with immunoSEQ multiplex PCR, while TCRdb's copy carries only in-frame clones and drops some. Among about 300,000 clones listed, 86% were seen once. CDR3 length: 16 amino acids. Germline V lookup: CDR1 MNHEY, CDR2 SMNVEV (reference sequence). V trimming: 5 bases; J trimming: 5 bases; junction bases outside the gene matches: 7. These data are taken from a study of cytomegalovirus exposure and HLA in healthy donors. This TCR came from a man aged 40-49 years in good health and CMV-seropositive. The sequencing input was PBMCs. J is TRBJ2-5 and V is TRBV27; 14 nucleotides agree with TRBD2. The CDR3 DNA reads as TGTGCCAGCAGTAAACGGACTAGCGGGAGGTGGGAGACCCAGTACTTC. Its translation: CASSKRTSGRWETQYF.